The rows below give T cell receptor beta chains drawn from one sample of a study of glioma-infiltrating T cells after dendritic cell vaccination. The repertoire was sequenced with immunoSEQ multiplex PCR; TCRdb's copy has only in-frame clones and lacks some. The table lists over 65,000 clones, 85% of them singletons. Material: blood, obtained after dendritic cell vaccination. Receptors were obtained from a human donor with glioblastoma. Both conserved end residues are part of each CDR3. The D gene is left open where the match is weak. Clone size is shown for a subset of rows, as once, few, many or a class of expanded clone.

CDR3nt | CDR3aa | abundance | j_gene | d_gene | v_gene
TGTGCCAGCAGCTTGTGGTCACCGAGCCGAGACATTCAGTACTTC | CASSLWSPSRDIQYF | - | TRBJ2-4 | - | TRBV5-6
TGTGCCAGCTCACCACGAGCAGGGGTAGGGGAGACCCAGTACTTC | CASSPRAGVGETQYF | - | TRBJ2-5 | - | TRBV18
TGTGCCAGCAGCTTAGTGGTGCTACTAGCGGGAGTTGAGGAGACCCAGTACTTC | CASSLVVLLAGVEETQYF | - | TRBJ2-5 | TRBD2 | TRBV7-2
TGTGCCAGCAGGGAACAGGTTGGCCGCGAGCAGTACTTC | CASREQVGREQYF | - | TRBJ2-7 | - | TRBV2
TGTGCCAGCAGCCCTTCGCGGACAGGGGACCTGTTAGAGCTGTTTTTT | CASSPSRTGDLLELFF | - | TRBJ2-2 | TRBD1 | TRBV9
TGTGCCAGCTCACCGACTGACAACTATGGCTACACCTTC | CASSPTDNYGYTF | - | TRBJ1-2 | - | TRBV18
TGCAGCGTTGGCGAGGACACATATAGCAATCAGCCCCAGCATTTT | CSVGEDTYSNQPQHF | once | TRBJ1-5 | - | TRBV29-1
TGTGCCAGCAGTGAGGGCGGGGTAGCGGGGATCGCAGATACGCAGTATTTT | CASSEGGVAGIADTQYF | - | TRBJ2-3 | TRBD2 | TRBV25-1
TGTGCCAGCAGCTTGGAGGGGATGGGTGAGCAGTTCTTC | CASSLEGMGEQFF | - | TRBJ2-1 | - | TRBV2
TGTGCCAGCTCGGGAGGGACAGGGACTTCCTACGAGCAGTACTTC | CASSGGTGTSYEQYF | - | TRBJ2-7 | TRBD1 | TRBV18
TGCGCCAGCAGTGGAGGGGGCGGTGGCTTGGCCCAAGAGACCCAGTACTTC | CASSGGGGGLAQETQYF | - | TRBJ2-5 | TRBD1 | TRBV10-2
TGTGCCAGCAGCGTAGCTACCGGACAGGGGGTTGAAAAACTGTTTTTT | CASSVATGQGVEKLFF | - | TRBJ1-4 | TRBD1 | TRBV9
TGTGCCAGCAGTTTCGCAGGGGTCGGAGGTGAAGCTTTCTTT | CASSFAGVGGEAFF | - | TRBJ1-1 | - | TRBV28
TGTGCCAGCAGCGACCAGGGGGCTGTTGGAAACACCATATATTTT | CASSDQGAVGNTIYF | - | TRBJ1-3 | TRBD1 | TRBV9
TGCAGCGTTGGAGACAGAAACACCGGGGAGCTGTTTTTT | CSVGDRNTGELFF | - | TRBJ2-2 | - | TRBV29-1
TGTGCCAGCAGCTTACAGACTGAAGCTTTCTTT | CASSLQTEAFF | - | TRBJ1-1 | - | TRBV7-8
TGTGCCAGCAGCCCGACAGGGGGTGGTCAGCCCCAGCATTTT | CASSPTGGGQPQHF | - | TRBJ1-5 | TRBD1 | TRBV11-2
TGTGCCAGCAGCCCCCTCCCTTACACAGATACGCAGTATTTT | CASSPLPYTDTQYF | once | TRBJ2-3 | - | TRBV7-2
TGTGCCAGCAGCGTCCCGGGACAGGCGTACGAGCAGTACTTC | CASSVPGQAYEQYF | - | TRBJ2-7 | TRBD1 | TRBV7-2
TGTGCCAGCAGGGACAGGGGGCCGTACAATGAGCAGTTCTTC | CASRDRGPYNEQFF | few | TRBJ2-1 | TRBD1 | TRBV6-5
TGTGCCAGCAGCGTAGGGGGAGACCCCTACGAGCAGTACTTC | CASSVGGDPYEQYF | - | TRBJ2-7 | - | TRBV9
TGTGCCAGTAGTGTCCTCCAACAGTTCGCGAACACCGGGGAGCTGTTTTTT | CASSVLQQFANTGELFF | - | TRBJ2-2 | - | TRBV19
TGTGCCAGCAGCTCCCCGGGACAGGGGGCCCTGGCGTATGGCTACACCTTC | CASSSPGQGALAYGYTF | - | TRBJ1-2 | TRBD1 | TRBV5-4
TGTGCCAGCAGCGAAGATCCGGGACAGGGACCCAATGAGCAGTTCTTC | CASSEDPGQGPNEQFF | - | TRBJ2-1 | TRBD1 | TRBV6-1
TGTGCCAGCAGGGACTCGGGGGAAAAACTGTTTTTT | CASRDSGEKLFF | - | TRBJ1-4 | - | TRBV2
TGTGCCAGCAGCTTAGGTATTGCAGGTGAAGGCTACACCTTC | CASSLGIAGEGYTF | - | TRBJ1-2 | - | TRBV11-2
TGTGCCATCAGTGGGTTCCGGGACAGGGAGGAAGCTTTCTTT | CAISGFRDREEAFF | - | TRBJ1-1 | TRBD1 | TRBV10-3
TGTGCCAGCATCCAAACTAGCGGGGACTACAATGAGCAGTTCTTC | CASIQTSGDYNEQFF | - | TRBJ2-1 | TRBD2 | TRBV2
TGTGCCAGCCGACTCGGACAGGGGGTAGGAGAGACCCAGTACTTC | CASRLGQGVGETQYF | once | TRBJ2-5 | TRBD1 | TRBV28
TGTGCCAGCAGCCAAAACCTAGCGGGAGCCTACGAGCAGTACTTC | CASSQNLAGAYEQYF | - | TRBJ2-7 | TRBD2 | TRBV4-2
TGCGCCAGCAGCCCGGGACAGGGGGCTCACTATGGCTACACCTTC | CASSPGQGAHYGYTF | - | TRBJ1-2 | TRBD1 | TRBV10-2
TGTGCCAGCAGCTTGTACAGGGGGGGGACAGATACGCAGTATTTT | CASSLYRGGTDTQYF | - | TRBJ2-3 | - | TRBV5-4
TGTGCCAGCAGTTACGAGGCTAGCGGGACCCTCGAGCAGTACTTC | CASSYEASGTLEQYF | - | TRBJ2-7 | TRBD2 | TRBV6-5
TGCGCCAGCAGCTTGTACCCTCCTAGCGACGCTAGCACAGATACGCAGTATTTT | CASSLYPPSDASTDTQYF | - | TRBJ2-3 | - | TRBV5-1
TGTGCCAGTAGTATGGGCAGCATGAACACTGAAGCTTTCTTT | CASSMGSMNTEAFF | - | TRBJ1-1 | - | TRBV19
TGTGCCAGCAGCCGGACAGGCTCTGAGGGAAACACCATATATTTT | CASSRTGSEGNTIYF | - | TRBJ1-3 | TRBD1 | TRBV7-2
TGCGCCAGCAGCCAAGTGGAAGTGCCCCCAGGTGAAAAACTGTTTTTT | CASSQVEVPPGEKLFF | medium-sized | TRBJ1-4 | - | TRBV4-1
TGTGCCAGCAGCCAAGCGTTATCAGGGGCCATAGACTATGGCTACACCTTC | CASSQALSGAIDYGYTF | - | TRBJ1-2 | - | TRBV14
TGCGCCAGCAGCTTGCTAGCGGGAGGGCCTTACGAGCAGTACTTC | CASSLLAGGPYEQYF | - | TRBJ2-7 | TRBD2 | TRBV5-1
TGTGCCATCAGTGAAAGGAGGGGCGAAAACACCATATATTTT | CAISERRGENTIYF | few | TRBJ1-3 | - | TRBV10-3
TGTGCCAGCAGCTCCGGGGGGGCCACGGATACGCAGTATTTT | CASSSGGATDTQYF | - | TRBJ2-3 | TRBD2 | TRBV7-3
TGTGCCTGGAAGAAACGGGACACCAACAATGAGCAGTTCTTC | CAWKKRDTNNEQFF | - | TRBJ2-1 | - | TRBV30
TGTGCCAGCAGCGGCGACAGGGGCGGCAATCAGCCCCAGCATTTT | CASSGDRGGNQPQHF | few | TRBJ1-5 | TRBD1 | TRBV7-2
TGTGCCAGCAGTTTCGCCAGGCCCCCCTACGAGCAGTACTTC | CASSFARPPYEQYF | - | TRBJ2-7 | - | TRBV28
TGTGCCAGCAGCAACCGTTCGATCACAGGGTGGGACGAGCAGTACTTC | CASSNRSITGWDEQYF | few | TRBJ2-7 | - | TRBV21-1
TGCGCCAGCAGCCAAGAATCGGGTAACACTGAAGCTTTCTTT | CASSQESGNTEAFF | - | TRBJ1-1 | - | TRBV5-4
TGTGCCAGTAGTATAGTAGCTGGGGCCAACGTCCTGACTTTC | CASSIVAGANVLTF | few | TRBJ2-6 | - | TRBV19
TGTGCCAGCAGGAGACCAGGGGGCCTCGAGACCCAGTACTTC | CASRRPGGLETQYF | - | TRBJ2-5 | TRBD1 | TRBV25-1